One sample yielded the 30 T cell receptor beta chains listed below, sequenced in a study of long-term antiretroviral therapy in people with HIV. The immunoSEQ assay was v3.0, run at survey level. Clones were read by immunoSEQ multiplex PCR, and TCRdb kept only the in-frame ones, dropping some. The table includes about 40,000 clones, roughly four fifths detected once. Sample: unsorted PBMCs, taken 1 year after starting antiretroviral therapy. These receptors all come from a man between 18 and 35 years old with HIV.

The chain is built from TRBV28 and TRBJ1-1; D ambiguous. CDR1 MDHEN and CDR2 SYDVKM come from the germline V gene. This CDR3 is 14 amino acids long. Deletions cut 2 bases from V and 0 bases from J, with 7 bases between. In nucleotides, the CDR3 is TGTGCCAGCAGTTTAAGGGCAGTGAACACTGAAGCTTTCTTT. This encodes CASSLRAVNTEAFF.

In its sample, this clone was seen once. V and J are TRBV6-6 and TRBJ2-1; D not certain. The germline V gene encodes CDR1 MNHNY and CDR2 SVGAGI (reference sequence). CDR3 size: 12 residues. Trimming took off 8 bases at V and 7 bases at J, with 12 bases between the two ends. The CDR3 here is CASLVGLNEQFF. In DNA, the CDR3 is TGTGCCAGCTTAGTAGGGTTAAATGAGCAGTTCTTC.

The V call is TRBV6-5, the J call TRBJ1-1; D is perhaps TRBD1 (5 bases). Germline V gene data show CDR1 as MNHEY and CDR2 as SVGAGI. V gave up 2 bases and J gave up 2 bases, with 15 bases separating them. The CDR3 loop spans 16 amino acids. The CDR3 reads CASSYGQGPRNTEAFF. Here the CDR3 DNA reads TGTGCCAGCAGTTACGGGCAGGGCCCCCGAAACACTGAAGCTTTCTTT.

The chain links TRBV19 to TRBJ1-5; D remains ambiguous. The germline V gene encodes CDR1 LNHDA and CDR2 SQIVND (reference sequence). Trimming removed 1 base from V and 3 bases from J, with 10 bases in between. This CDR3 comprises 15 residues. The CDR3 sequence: CASSIGGVNNQPQHF. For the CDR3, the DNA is TGTGCCAGTAGTATAGGCGGGGTGAACAATCAGCCCCAGCATTTT. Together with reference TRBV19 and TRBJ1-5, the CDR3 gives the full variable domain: DGGITQSPKYLFRKEGQNVTLSCEQNLNHDAMYWYRQDPGQGLRLIYYSQIVNDFQKGDIAEGYSVSREKKESFPLTVTSAQKNPTAFYLCASSIGGVNNQPQHFGDGTRLSIL.

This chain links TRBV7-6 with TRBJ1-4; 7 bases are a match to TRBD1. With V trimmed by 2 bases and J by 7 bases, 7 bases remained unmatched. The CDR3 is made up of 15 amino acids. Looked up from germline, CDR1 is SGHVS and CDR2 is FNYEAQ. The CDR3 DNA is TGTGCCAGCAGCTTACGACAGGGAATCGTTGAAAAACTGTTTTTT. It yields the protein CASSLRQGIVEKLFF.

In DNA form, the CDR3 reads TGTGCCAGCAGCCCCGCCTTGTGGAGGGAGAACACCGGGGAGCTGTTTTTT. This sequence encodes CASSPALWRENTGELFF. The rearrangement uses TRBV7-3 and TRBJ2-2; a weak D match, TRBD2 (6 bases). Germline lookup yields CDR1 SGHTA and CDR2 FQGTGA. Trimming cost V 5 bases and J 1 base, with 17 bases left between them. This CDR3 is built from 17 residues.

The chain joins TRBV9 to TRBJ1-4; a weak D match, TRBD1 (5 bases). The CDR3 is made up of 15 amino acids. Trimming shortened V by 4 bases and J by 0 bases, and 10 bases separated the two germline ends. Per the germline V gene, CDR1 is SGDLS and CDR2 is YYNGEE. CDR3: CASSPGQATNEKLFF. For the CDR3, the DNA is TGTGCCAGCAGCCCGGGGCAAGCAACTAATGAAAAACTGTTTTTT. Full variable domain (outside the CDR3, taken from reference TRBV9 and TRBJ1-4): DSGVTQTPKHLITATGQRVTLRCSPRSGDLSVYWYQQSLDQGLQFLIQYYNGEERAKGNILERFSAQQFPDLHSELNLSSLELGDSALYFCASSPGQATNEKLFFGSGTQLSVL.

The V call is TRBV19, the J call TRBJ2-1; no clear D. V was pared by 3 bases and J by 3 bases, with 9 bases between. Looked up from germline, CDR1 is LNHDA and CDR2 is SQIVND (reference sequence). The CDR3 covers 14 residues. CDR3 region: CASSIPPYYNEQFF. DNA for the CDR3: TGTGCCAGTAGTATCCCCCCTTACTACAATGAGCAGTTCTTC.

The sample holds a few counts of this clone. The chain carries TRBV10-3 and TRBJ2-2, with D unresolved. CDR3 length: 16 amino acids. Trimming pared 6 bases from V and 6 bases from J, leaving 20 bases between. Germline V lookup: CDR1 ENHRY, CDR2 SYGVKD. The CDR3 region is CAIRLTTYRSAGELFF. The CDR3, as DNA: TGTGCCATCAGGTTGACGACTTATCGCTCGGCCGGGGAGCTGTTTTTT.

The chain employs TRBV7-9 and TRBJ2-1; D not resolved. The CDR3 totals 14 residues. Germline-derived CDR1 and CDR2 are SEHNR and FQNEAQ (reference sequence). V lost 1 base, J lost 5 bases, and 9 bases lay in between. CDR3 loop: CASSLGPEHNEQFF. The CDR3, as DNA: TGTGCCAGCAGCTTAGGTCCCGAGCACAATGAGCAGTTCTTC.

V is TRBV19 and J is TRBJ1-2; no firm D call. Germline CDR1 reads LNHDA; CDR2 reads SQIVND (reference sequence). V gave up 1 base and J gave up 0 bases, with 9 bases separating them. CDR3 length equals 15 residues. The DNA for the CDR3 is TGTGCCAGTAGTATAGCGGGGAGAGCTAACTATGGCTACACCTTC. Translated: CASSIAGRANYGYTF.

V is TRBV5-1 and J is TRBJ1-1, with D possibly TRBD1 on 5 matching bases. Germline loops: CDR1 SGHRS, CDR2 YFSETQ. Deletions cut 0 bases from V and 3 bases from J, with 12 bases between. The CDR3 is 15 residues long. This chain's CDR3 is CASSLGGGMYTEAFF. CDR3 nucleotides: TGCGCCAGCAGCTTGGGGGGGGGAATGTACACTGAAGCTTTCTTT.

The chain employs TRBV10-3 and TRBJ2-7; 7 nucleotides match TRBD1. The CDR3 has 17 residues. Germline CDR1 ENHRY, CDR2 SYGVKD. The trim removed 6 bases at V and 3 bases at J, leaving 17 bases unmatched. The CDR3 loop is CAISTRRGSENVYEQYF. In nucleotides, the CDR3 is TGTGCCATCAGCACCCGCAGGGGGTCGGAAAACGTCTACGAGCAGTACTTC.

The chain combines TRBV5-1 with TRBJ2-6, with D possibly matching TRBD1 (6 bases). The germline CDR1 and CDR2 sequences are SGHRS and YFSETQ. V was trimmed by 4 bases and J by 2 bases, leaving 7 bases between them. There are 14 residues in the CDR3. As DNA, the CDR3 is TGCGCCAGCAGCCCAGGGGCTGGGGCCAACGTCCTGACTTTC. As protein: CASSPGAGANVLTF.

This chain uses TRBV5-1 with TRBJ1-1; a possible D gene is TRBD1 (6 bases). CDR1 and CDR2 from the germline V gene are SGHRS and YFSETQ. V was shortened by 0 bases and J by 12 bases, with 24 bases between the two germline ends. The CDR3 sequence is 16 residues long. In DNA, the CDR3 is TGCGCCAGCAGCTTGGGGGACATGAGGGGGACCTTGGAACCTTTCTTT. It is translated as CASSLGDMRGTLEPFF.

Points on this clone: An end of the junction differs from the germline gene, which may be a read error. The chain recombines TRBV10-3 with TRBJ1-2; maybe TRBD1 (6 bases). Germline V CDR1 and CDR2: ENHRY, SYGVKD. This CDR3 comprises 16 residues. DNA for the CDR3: TGTGCCATCAGTGAGGAGGGGGGCTCCGCCGCCTATAGCTACACCTTC. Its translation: CAISEEGGSAAYSYTF.

CDR3 nucleotide sequence: TGTGCCAGCAGTTACGACAGGGAAGGCCAGCCCCAGCATTTT. It translates to CASSYDREGQPQHF. V gene TRBV6-5 combines with J gene TRBJ1-5; 7 bases line up with TRBD1. The germline CDR1 and CDR2 sequences are MNHEY and SVGAGI. The CDR3 contains 14 residues. V shed 2 bases, J shed 7 bases, and the junction held 5 bases outside the gene matches.

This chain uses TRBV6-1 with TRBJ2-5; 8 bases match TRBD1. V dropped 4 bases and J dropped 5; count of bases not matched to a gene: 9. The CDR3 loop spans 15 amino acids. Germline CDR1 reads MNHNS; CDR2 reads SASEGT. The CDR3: CASSVGQGRGETQYF. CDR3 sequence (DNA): TGTGCCAGCAGTGTAGGACAGGGCCGAGGGGAGACCCAGTACTTC.

CDR3 bases: TGTGCCAGCAGCTTGATAAGGGTTGCGGGTCCTGAAGCTTTCTTT. It yields the protein CASSLIRVAGPEAFF. The chain links TRBV7-9 to TRBJ1-1; D call uncertain. The V end lost 3 bases, the J end lost 6 bases, and 17 bases lay between the germline ends. The V gene's germline CDR1 is SEHNR and CDR2 FQNEAQ (reference sequence). The CDR3 runs 15 residues.

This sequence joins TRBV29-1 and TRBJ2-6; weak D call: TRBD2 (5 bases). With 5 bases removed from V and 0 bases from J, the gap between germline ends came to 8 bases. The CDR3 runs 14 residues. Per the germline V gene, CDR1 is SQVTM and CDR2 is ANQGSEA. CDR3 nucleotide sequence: TGCAGCGTTACCGGGAACTCTGGGGCCAACGTCCTGACTTTC. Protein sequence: CSVTGNSGANVLTF.

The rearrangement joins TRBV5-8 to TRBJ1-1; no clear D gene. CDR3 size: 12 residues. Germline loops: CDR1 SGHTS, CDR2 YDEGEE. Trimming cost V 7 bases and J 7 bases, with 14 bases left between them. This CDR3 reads CASVRRPFEAFF. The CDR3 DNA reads TGTGCCAGCGTGAGGAGACCTTTTGAAGCTTTCTTT.

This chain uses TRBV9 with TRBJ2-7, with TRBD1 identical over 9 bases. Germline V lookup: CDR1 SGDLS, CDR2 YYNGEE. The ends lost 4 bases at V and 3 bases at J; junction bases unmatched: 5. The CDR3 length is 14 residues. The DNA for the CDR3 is TGTGCCAGCAGCCCGGGGGACAGGGTCTACGAGCAGTACTTC. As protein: CASSPGDRVYEQYF.

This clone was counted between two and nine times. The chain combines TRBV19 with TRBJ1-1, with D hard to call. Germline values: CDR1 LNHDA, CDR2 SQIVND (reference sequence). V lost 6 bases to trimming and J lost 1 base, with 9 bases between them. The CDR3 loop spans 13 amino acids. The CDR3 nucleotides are TGTGCCAGTAGCTCATTGAAGAACACTGAAGCTTTCTTT. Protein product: CASSSLKNTEAFF.

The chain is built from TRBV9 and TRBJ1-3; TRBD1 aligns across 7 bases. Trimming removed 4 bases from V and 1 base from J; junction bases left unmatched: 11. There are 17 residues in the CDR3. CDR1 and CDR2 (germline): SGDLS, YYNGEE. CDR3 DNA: TGTGCCAGCAGCCCGTGGAGGGACAGTAGGTCTGGAAACACCATATATTTT. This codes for CASSPWRDSRSGNTIYF. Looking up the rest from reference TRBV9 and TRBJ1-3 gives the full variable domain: DSGVTQTPKHLITATGQRVTLRCSPRSGDLSVYWYQQSLDQGLQFLIQYYNGEERAKGNILERFSAQQFPDLHSELNLSSLELGDSALYFCASSPWRDSRSGNTIYFGEGSWLTVV.

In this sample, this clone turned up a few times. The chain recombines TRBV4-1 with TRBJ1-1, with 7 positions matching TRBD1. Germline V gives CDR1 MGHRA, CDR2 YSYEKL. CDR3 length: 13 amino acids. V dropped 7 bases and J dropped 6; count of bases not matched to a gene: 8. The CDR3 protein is CASTEVGTAEAFF. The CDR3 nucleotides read TGCGCCAGCACGGAGGTCGGGACAGCTGAAGCTTTCTTT.

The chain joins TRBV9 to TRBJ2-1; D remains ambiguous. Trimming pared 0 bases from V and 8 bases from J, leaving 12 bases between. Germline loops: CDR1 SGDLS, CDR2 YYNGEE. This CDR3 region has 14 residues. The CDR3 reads CASSVGQALDEQFF. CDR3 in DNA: TGTGCCAGCAGCGTAGGTCAGGCCCTGGATGAGCAGTTCTTC.

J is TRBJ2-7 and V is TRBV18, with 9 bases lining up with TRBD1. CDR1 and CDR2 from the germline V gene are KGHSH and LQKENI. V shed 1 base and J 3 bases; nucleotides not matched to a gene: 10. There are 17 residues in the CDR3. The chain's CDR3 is CASSPHKIGQGFYEQYF. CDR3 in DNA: TGTGCCAGCTCACCACATAAAATAGGACAGGGGTTCTACGAGCAGTACTTC.

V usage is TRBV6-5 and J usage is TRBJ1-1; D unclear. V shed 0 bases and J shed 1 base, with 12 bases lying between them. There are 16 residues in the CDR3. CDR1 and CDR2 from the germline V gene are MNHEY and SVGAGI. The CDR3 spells CASSYSMHSRNTEAFF. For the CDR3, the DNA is TGTGCCAGCAGTTACTCGATGCACTCCCGGAACACTGAAGCTTTCTTT.

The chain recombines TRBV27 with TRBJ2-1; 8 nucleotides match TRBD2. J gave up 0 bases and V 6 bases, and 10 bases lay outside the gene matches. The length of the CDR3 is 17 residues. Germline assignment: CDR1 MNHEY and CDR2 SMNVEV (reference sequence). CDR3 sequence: CASRPISGASSYNEQFF. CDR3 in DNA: TGTGCCAGCAGACCTATTAGCGGGGCCTCCTCCTACAATGAGCAGTTCTTC.

CDR3 sequence: CASSFPSGSDEQFF. Written as DNA, the CDR3 is TGCGCCAGCAGCTTTCCTAGCGGGAGTGATGAGCAGTTCTTC. V gene TRBV5-1 combines with J gene TRBJ2-1; the match to TRBD2 covers 10 bases. The length of the CDR3 is 14 residues. Germline V gene data show CDR1 as SGHRS and CDR2 as YFSETQ. The ends lost 2 bases at V and 8 bases at J; junction bases unmatched: 4.